This T cell receptor beta chain was sequenced for a study of CD8 T cells in ankylosing spondylitis. A single record per CDR3 protein comes from TCRdb applying MiXCR to the 5' RACE reads. This repertoire shows 150,000 to 200,000 distinct CDR3 sequences, approximately 20% found once; its top ten account for around 7.6%. This clonotype was counted only a few times. Losses at the gene ends were 0 bases for V and 13 bases for J; bases not matched to a gene: 8. Germline V CDR1 and CDR2: MNHEY, SMNVEV (reference sequence). The CDR3 sequence is 15 residues long. Sequenced material: blood, either unsorted or a sorted T cell fraction (not recorded which). This clonotype was sampled from a male donor with ankylosing spondylitis or in good health (not recorded which). The rearrangement uses TRBV27 and TRBJ1-6; 8 bases are shared with TRBD1. The CDR3, as DNA: TGTGCCAGCAGTTTATCACAGGGGGGATCTATCCCCCTCCACTTT. It translates to CASSLSQGGSIPLHF.